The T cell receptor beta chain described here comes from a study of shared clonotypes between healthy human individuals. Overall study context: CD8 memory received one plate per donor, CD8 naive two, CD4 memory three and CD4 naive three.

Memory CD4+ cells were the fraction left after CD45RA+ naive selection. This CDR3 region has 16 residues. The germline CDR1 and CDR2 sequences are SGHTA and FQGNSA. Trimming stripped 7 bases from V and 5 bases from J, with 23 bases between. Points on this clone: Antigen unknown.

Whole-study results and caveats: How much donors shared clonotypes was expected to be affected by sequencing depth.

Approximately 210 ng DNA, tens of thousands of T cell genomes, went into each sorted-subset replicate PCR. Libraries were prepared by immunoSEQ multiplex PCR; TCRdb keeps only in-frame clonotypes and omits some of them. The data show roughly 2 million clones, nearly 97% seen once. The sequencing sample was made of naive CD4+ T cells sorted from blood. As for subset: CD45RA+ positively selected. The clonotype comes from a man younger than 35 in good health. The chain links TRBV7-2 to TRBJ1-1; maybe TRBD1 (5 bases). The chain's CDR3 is CASKPQRRKKGTEAFF. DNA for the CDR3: TGTGCCAGCAAACCCCAGAGACGGAAAAAGGGGACTGAAGCTTTCTTT.